This record looks at one T cell receptor beta chain sequence and its context. It lacks a known antigen. There are no base qualities to consult, and no much larger clone falls within one base. Donors were patients with melanoma. This record comes from a study of CD4+ T cells in melanoma (dated by TCRdb to between 2021 and 2022). Background on the whole study: Neoantigen-specific CD4+ T cells in human melanoma were what the study investigated. The paper as a whole reports these results and caveats: The report described a correlation between neoantigen-specific CD4+ T cells and the function of CD8+ T cells, macrophages and B cells. Diverse differentiation states were reported to be shown by neoantigen-specific CD4+ T cells in melanoma.

Trimmed from V: 2 bases; trimmed from J: 8 bases; junction bases lacking a gene match: 8. The CDR1 and CDR2 encoded by the germline V gene are MRHNA and SNTAGT. From the cysteine through the phenylalanine, the CDR3 covers 15 amino acids. CDR3 DNA is the only sequence kept; it has 45 bases, read in frame from the first base. The receptor library was made with the immunoSEQ multiplex PCR assay. The table was pulled from immuneACCESS by TCRdb, which kept in-frame rearrangements only. Such tables lose some clones; where checked, under half of the loss comes from unresolved V genes, and the rest has no known cause. This sample has some 110,000 clones in its table, and over 80% of those were observed once. Together, the top ten hold 2.5% to 3.5% of the sample.

The clonotype originates from a human donor with melanoma. Recombination joined TRBV6-4 with TRBJ2-3; 9 central nucleotides agree with TRBD1. Sequencing was done on a sample of peripheral blood. The sequenced DNA is TGTGCCAGCAGTGACGAGGGGACAGGGCGCGGTACGCAGTATTTT. Its coded protein is CASSDEGTGRGTQYF.